The next 12 T cell receptor beta chains were all read from a single sample in a study of T cells in Graves' hyperthyroidism and ophthalmopathy (dated 2019 in TCRdb). Libraries were prepared through multiplex PCR. TCRdb shows the sequencer as Illumina HiSeq 2000. The TCR beta CDR3 regions were amplified from RNA transcripts. The TCR CDR3 was subjected to a first round of RT-PCR using the HTBI primer set and the Qiagen OneStep RT-PCR kit. TCRdb cleaned the public reads at Q25 with fastp, built clones with MiXCR and kept in-frame beta chains. Merged by CDR3 protein, the rows form single entries marked with the most common genes and DNA. The sample table holds 540,000 or so distinct CDR3 sequences, of which about half were seen once. The ten largest clonotypes hold around a fifth of the sample. Sequenced input: peripheral blood or thyroid tissue (not recorded which). Every receptor here comes from an adult woman with Graves' disease, either hyperthyroidism or ophthalmopathy (not recorded which).

This clonotype was seen ten or more times. The chain employs TRBV7-9 and TRBJ1-1; D not certain. This CDR3 has 11 residues. Germline loops: CDR1 SEHNR, CDR2 FQNEAQ (reference sequence). Trimming shortened V by 3 bases and J by 6 bases, and 5 bases separated the two germline ends. CDR3 bases: TGTGCCAGCAGCTTCGACTCTGAAGCTTTCTTT. Translation gives CASSFDSEAFF.

V is TRBV11-2 and J is TRBJ2-7; 9 bases match TRBD2. CDR1 and CDR2 (germline): SGHAT, FQNNGV. CDR3 length equals 16 residues. The V segment lost 4 bases and the J segment 7 bases; nucleotides outside the gene matches: 14. This CDR3 reads CASSSRAQRGAREQYF. In nucleotides, the CDR3 is TGTGCCAGCAGCTCTAGGGCGCAGCGGGGGGCCAGGGAGCAGTACTTC.

The genes are TRBV2 and TRBJ1-2; no firm D call. Germline lookup yields CDR1 SNHLY and CDR2 FYNNEI. This CDR3 is built from 14 residues. V lost 6 bases and J lost 4, with 15 bases in between. The chain's CDR3 is CASSPRWVSYGYTF. As DNA, the CDR3 is TGTGCCAGCAGCCCAAGATGGGTTAGCTATGGCTACACCTTC.

Only a few counts were recorded for this clonotype. At one boundary the junction diverges from the germline segment, which might be a read error. This sequence joins TRBV12-3 or TRBV12-4 and TRBJ2-7; 11 bases align to TRBD2. The CDR3 loop spans 15 amino acids. Here the CDR3 DNA reads TGTGCCAGCAGTGCCCATACTAGCGGGAGAGGGGAGCTGTACTTC. It encodes CASSAHTSGRGELYF.

In this sample, this clonotype turned up many times. DNA for the CDR3: TGTGCCAGCAGTTACGGAGCAACCGGGGAGCTGTTTTTT. This codes for CASSYGATGELFF. The rearrangement joins TRBV6-6 to TRBJ2-2; D is unresolved. The CDR3 length is 13 residues. In germline, CDR1 is MNHNY, CDR2 SVGAGI (reference sequence). Trimming cost V 2 bases and J 5 bases, with 6 bases left between them.

J is TRBJ1-4 and V is TRBV2, with TRBD1 matching 7 bases. The CDR3 extends over 12 amino acids. The ends lost 8 bases at V and 10 bases at J; junction bases unmatched: 7. The germline CDR1 and CDR2 sequences are SNHLY and FYNNEI. CDR3 in amino acids: CASRNPGGKLFF. The DNA of the CDR3 is TGTGCCAGCCGGAATCCAGGGGGAAAACTGTTTTTT.

This clonotype has more than one count but fewer than ten. The V and J genes are TRBV28 and TRBJ1-1; TRBD1 might be the D (5 bases). V lost 7 bases to trimming and J lost 4 bases, with 13 bases between them. CDR1 MDHEN and CDR2 SYDVKM come from the germline V gene. This CDR3 is 13 amino acids long. CDR3 amino acids: CASNQPGITEAFF. Here the CDR3 DNA reads TGTGCCAGCAATCAGCCAGGGATCACTGAAGCTTTCTTT.

This clonotype was seen repeatedly, ten times or more. This CDR3 is CASSQVANTEAFF. The CDR3 DNA sequence: TGTGCCAGCAGCCAGGTTGCGAACACTGAAGCTTTCTTT. The chain joins TRBV3-1 to TRBJ1-1; D is ambiguous. Germline CDR1 reads LGHDT; CDR2 reads YNNKEL (reference sequence). This CDR3 is built from 13 residues. V lost 3 bases to trimming and J lost 1 base, with 6 bases between them. The full variable domain, rest sourced from reference TRBV3-1 and TRBJ1-1, is DTAVSQTPKYLVTQMGNDKSIKCEQNLGHDTMYWYKQDSKKFLKIMFSYNNKELIINETVPNRFSPKSPDKAHLNLHINSLELGDSAVYFCASSQVANTEAFFGQGTRLTVV.

This clonotype was seen a handful of times. This rearrangement joins TRBV7-8 to TRBJ1-1, with D perhaps matching TRBD1 (5 bases). The CDR3 extends over 14 amino acids. Trimming took 5 bases from V and 1 from J, leaving 11 bases between them. The V gene's germline CDR1 is SGHVS and CDR2 FQNEAQ. The CDR3 DNA sequence: TGTGCCAGCAGCCCAGGGCTGGCGAACACTGAAGCTTTCTTT. Translation: CASSPGLANTEAFF.

This chain connects TRBV19 to TRBJ1-2; the D is unclear. Germline V lookup: CDR1 LNHDA, CDR2 SQIVND (reference sequence). V was shortened by 6 bases and J by 5 bases, with 16 bases between the two germline ends. CDR3 length: 14 amino acids. The DNA of the CDR3 is TGTGCCAGTAGAACAGTAATTGGATCTTATGGCTACACCTTC. Amino acid sequence: CASRTVIGSYGYTF. Combining the CDR3 with reference TRBV19 and TRBJ1-2 gives the whole variable domain DGGITQSPKYLFRKEGQNVTLSCEQNLNHDAMYWYRQDPGQGLRLIYYSQIVNDFQKGDIAEGYSVSREKKESFPLTVTSAQKNPTAFYLCASRTVIGSYGYTFGSGTRLTVV.

For this clonotype: One junction end does not reproduce the germline sequence, and a read error may be involved. The chain joins TRBV6-5 to TRBJ1-2; TRBD1 agrees at 8 bases. CDR1 MNHEY and CDR2 SVGAGI come from the germline V gene. The CDR3 sequence is 10 residues long. The CDR3 DNA sequence: TGTGCCAGCAGAATGGGACAGGCCGTTTTC. It specifies CASRMGQAVF.

The chain combines TRBV7-9 with TRBJ1-1; 8 nucleotides match TRBD1. CDR3 length: 11 residues. With V trimmed by 8 bases and J by 10 bases, 6 bases remained unmatched. Looked up from germline, CDR1 is SEHNR and CDR2 is FQNEAQ (reference sequence). CDR3 sequence: CASQGQVRAFF. CDR3 in DNA: TGTGCCAGCCAGGGACAGGTTCGAGCTTTCTTT.